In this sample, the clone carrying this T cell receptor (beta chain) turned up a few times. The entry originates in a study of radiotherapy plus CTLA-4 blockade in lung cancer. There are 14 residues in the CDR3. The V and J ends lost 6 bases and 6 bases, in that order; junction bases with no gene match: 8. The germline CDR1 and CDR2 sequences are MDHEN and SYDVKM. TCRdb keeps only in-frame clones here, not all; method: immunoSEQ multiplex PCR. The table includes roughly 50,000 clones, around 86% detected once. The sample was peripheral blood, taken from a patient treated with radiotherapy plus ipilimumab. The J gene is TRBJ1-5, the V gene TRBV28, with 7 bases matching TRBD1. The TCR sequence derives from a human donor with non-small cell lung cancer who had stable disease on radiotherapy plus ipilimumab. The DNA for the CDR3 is TGTGCCAGCAGACAGGGGCCTACTGGTCAGCCCCAGCATTTT. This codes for CASRQGPTGQPQHF.